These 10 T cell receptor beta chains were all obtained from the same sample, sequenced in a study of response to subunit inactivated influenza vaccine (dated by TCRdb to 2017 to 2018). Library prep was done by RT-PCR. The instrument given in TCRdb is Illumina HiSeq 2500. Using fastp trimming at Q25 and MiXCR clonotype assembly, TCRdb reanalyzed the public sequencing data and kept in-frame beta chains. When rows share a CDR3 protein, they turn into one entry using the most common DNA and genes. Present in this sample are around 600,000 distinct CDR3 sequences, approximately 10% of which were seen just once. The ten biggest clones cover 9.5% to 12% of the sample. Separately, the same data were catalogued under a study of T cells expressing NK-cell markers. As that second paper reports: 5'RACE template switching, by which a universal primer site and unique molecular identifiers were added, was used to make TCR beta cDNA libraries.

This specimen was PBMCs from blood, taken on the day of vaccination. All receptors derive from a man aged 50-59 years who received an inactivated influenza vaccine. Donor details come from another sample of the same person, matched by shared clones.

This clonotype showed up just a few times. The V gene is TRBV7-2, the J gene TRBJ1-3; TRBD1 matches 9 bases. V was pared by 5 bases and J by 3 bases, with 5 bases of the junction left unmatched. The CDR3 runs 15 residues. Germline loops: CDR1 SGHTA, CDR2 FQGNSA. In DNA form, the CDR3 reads TGTGCCAGCAGCCCCACAGGGGGCGGTGGAAACACCATATATTTT. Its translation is CASSPTGGGGNTIYF.

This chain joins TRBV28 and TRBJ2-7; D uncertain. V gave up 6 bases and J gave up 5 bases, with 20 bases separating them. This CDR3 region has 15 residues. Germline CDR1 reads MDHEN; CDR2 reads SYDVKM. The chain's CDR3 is CASRERDTGGHEQYF. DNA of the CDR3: TGTGCCAGCAGGGAAAGGGATACGGGTGGGCACGAGCAGTACTTC.

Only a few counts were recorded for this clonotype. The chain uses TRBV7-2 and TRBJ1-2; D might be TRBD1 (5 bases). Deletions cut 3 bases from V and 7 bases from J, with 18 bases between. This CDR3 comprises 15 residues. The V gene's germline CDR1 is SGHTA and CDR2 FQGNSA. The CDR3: CASSFLSTVLSGYTF. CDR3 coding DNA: TGTGCCAGCAGCTTCCTCTCGACAGTCTTATCTGGCTACACCTTC.

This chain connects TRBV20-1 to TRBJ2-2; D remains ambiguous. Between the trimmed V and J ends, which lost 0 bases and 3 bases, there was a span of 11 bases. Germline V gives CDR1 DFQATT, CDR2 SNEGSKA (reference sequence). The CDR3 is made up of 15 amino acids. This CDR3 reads CSARDWASDTGELFF. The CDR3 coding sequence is TGCAGTGCTAGAGATTGGGCCTCGGACACCGGGGAGCTGTTTTTT.

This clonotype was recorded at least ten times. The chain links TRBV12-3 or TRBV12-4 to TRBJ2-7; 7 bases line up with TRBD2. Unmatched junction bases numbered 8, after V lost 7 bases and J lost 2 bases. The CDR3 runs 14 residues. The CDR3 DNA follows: TGTGCCAGCAAGTCGTCTAGCGGAGCCTACGAGCAGTACTTC. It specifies CASKSSSGAYEQYF.

DNA for the CDR3: TGTGCCAGCAGCCGGGACGGACCGCTCTACGAGCAGTACTTC. Its protein product is CASSRDGPLYEQYF. This sequence joins TRBV12-3 or TRBV12-4 and TRBJ2-7; either TRBD1 or TRBD2 may supply D (5 bases each). The CDR3 spans 14 residues. V was pared by 6 bases and J by 3 bases, with 15 bases between.

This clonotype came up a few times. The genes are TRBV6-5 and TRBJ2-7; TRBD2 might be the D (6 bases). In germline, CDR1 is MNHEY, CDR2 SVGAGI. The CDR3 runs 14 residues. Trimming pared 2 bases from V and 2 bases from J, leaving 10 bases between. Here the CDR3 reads CASSYRDSAYEQYF. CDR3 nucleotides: TGTGCCAGCAGTTACCGGGACTCTGCCTACGAGCAGTACTTC.

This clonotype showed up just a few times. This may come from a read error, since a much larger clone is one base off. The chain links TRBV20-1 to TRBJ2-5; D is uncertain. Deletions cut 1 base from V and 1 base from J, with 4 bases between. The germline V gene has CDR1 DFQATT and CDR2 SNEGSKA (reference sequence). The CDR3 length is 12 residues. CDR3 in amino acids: CSARGIQETQYF. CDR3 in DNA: TGCAGTGCTAGAGGGATCCAAGAGACCCAGTACTTC.

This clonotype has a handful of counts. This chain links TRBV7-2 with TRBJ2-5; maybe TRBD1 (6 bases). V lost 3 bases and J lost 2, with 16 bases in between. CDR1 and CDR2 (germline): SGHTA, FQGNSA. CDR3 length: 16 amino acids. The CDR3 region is CASSLNYGQLQETQYF. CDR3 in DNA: TGTGCCAGCAGCTTGAACTATGGACAGTTGCAAGAGACCCAGTACTTC.

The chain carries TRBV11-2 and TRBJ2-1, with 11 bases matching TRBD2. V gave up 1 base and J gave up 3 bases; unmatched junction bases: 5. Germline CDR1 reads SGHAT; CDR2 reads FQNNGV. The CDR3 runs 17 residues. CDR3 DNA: TGTGCCAGCAGCTTAGTGACTAGCGGGGAATTCTACAATGAGCAGTTCTTC. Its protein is CASSLVTSGEFYNEQFF.